The 6 T cell receptor beta chains reported below all come from one sample, sequenced in a study of blood T cell repertoires in COVID-19. Libraries were prepared by immunoSEQ multiplex PCR; TCRdb keeps only in-frame clonotypes and omits some of them. The data contain approximately 250,000 clones, roughly 82% of them singletons. Material: peripheral blood. All receptors come from a woman aged 80 or over with COVID-19, enrolled during active disease.

The chain employs TRBV7-2 and TRBJ2-2; 8 bases fit TRBD2. Trimming took 5 bases from V and 5 from J; bases not matched to a gene: 7. CDR3 length: 15 amino acids. Germline loops: CDR1 SGHTA, CDR2 FQGNSA. As DNA, the CDR3 is TGTGCCAGCAGCCCCGGGACTAGAAAAACCGGGGAGCTGTTTTTT. It encodes CASSPGTRKTGELFF.

This chain links TRBV6-5 with TRBJ1-2; possible D gene TRBD1, 5 bases. V lost 0 bases to trimming and J lost 2 bases, with 10 bases between them. The V gene's germline CDR1 is MNHEY and CDR2 SVGAGI. This CDR3 is 15 amino acids long. This chain's CDR3 is CASSYSTDSNYGYTF. CDR3 DNA: TGTGCCAGCAGTTACTCGACAGACAGCAACTATGGCTACACCTTC.

This chain links TRBV5-6 with TRBJ2-7, with 7 bases aligning to TRBD1. V lost 4 bases to trimming and J lost 1 base; unmatched junction nucleotides: 11. The CDR3 is 16 amino acids. Germline V gene lookup returns CDR1 SGHDT and CDR2 YYEEEE. CDR3 DNA: TGTGCCAGCAGCCACCTGACGACAGGGAAATCCTACGAGCAGTACTTC. This gives the protein CASSHLTTGKSYEQYF.

On this clone itself: The identical CDR3 is also encoded by other nucleotide sequences in the sample. This chain links TRBV5-1 with TRBJ1-5; the D gene is possibly TRBD1 (6 bases). V was trimmed by 0 bases and J by 3 bases, leaving 10 bases between them. Germline V gives CDR1 SGHRS, CDR2 YFSETQ. The CDR3 is 15 amino acids. In nucleotides, the CDR3 is TGCGCCAGCAGCTTGGAAGGGGGATACAATCAGCCCCAGCATTTT. Its translation is CASSLEGGYNQPQHF.

The chain is built from TRBV2 and TRBJ2-7; D remains unclear. In germline, CDR1 is SNHLY, CDR2 FYNNEI. The CDR3 loop spans 14 amino acids. Trimming took 2 bases from V and 0 from J, leaving 8 bases between them. This CDR3 reads CASSERFISYEQYF. CDR3 DNA: TGTGCCAGCAGTGAACGGTTTATCTCCTACGAGCAGTACTTC.

In its sample, this clone was seen many times. The rearrangement joins TRBV28 to TRBJ2-7; 10 bases align to TRBD1. In germline, CDR1 is MDHEN, CDR2 SYDVKM. The CDR3 spans 16 residues. Trimming cost V 3 bases and J 4 bases; bases outside gene matches: 9. The CDR3 DNA sequence: TGTGCCAGCAGTTTCCCGGGGACAGGGGAGAGTTACGAGCAGTACGTC. Its translation is CASSFPGTGESYEQYV.